The clone carrying this TCR beta chain has more than one count but fewer than ten. Its specificity is not known. The J segment lost 5 bases and the V segment lost 0 bases, leaving 5 bases of the junction unmatched. CDR3 length: 16 residues. The germline V gene has CDR1 LGHNA and CDR2 YNFKEQ. This sample was included in a study of cytomegalovirus exposure and HLA in healthy donors. Amplification used 60 Vbeta primers and 13 Jbeta primers. Measured with immunoSEQ multiplex PCR; TCRdb has only the in-frame clones, and not every one. Of more than 95,000 clones in the sample, about a sixth were seen once. General study points: Common viral pathogens seemed, in a later analysis, to connect with several of the most significant clusters. Later analysis showed TCR association rates varying by HLA locus, highest for DRB1 and lowest for HLA-C. The HLA-A and HLA-B alleles of most subjects were reportedly predicted accurately from TCR beta sequences. Donors were assumed by presence/absence analyses to have roughly uniform sequencing depth.

The receptor was derived from a female donor in good health and CMV-seropositive. Sample: PBMCs. This chain uses TRBV4-2 with TRBJ2-1; the match to TRBD2 covers 9 bases. The CDR3 region is CASSQDSGLANNEQFF. CDR3 bases: TGTGCCAGCAGCCAAGATTCAGGACTAGCGAACAATGAGCAGTTCTTC.